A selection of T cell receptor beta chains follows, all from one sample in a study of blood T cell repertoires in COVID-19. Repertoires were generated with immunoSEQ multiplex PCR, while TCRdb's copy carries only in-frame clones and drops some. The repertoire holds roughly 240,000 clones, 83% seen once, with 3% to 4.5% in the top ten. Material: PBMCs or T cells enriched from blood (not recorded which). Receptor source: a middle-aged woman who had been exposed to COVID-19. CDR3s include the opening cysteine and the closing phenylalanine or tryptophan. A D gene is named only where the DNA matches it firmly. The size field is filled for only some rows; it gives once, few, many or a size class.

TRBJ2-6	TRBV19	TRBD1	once	CASSPVGQGPGANVLTF	TGTGCCAGTAGTCCAGTTGGACAGGGGCCTGGGGCCAACGTCCTGACTTTC
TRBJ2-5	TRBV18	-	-	CASSPRGQETQYF	TGTGCCAGCTCACCTCGGGGCCAAGAGACCCAGTACTTC
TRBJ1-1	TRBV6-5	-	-	CASSSGGTGTEAFF	TGTGCCAGCAGTTCCGGAGGGACGGGCACTGAAGCTTTCTTT
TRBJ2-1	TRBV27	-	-	CASSITGFEQFF	TGTGCCAGCAGTATTACAGGGTTTGAGCAGTTCTTC
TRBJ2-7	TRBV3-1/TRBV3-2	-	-	CASSQEGPGQYF	TGTGCCAGCAGCCAAGAGGGGCCCGGGCAGTACTTC
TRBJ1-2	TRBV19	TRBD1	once	CASSPGQGLGYGYTF	TGTGCCAGTAGTCCCGGACAGGGTTTGGGCTATGGCTACACCTTC
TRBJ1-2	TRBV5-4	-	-	CASSLGGQVNYGYTF	TGTGCCAGCAGCTTGGGGGGGCAGGTCAACTATGGCTACACCTTC
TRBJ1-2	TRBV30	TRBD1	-	CAGQGNPYGYTF	TGTGCCGGACAGGGGAACCCCTATGGCTACACCTTC
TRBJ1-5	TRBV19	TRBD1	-	CASKDRGHVSNQPQHF	TGTGCCAGTAAGGACAGGGGGCACGTCAGCAATCAGCCCCAGCATTTT
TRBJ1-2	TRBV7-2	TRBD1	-	CASSGTGGLGYTF	TGTGCCAGCAGTGGGACAGGGGGGTTAGGCTACACCTTC
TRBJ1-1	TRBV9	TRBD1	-	CASSVARTGENTEAFF	TGTGCCAGCAGCGTAGCTCGGACAGGGGAGAACACTGAAGCTTTCTTT
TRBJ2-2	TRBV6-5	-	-	CASIEGRVGELFF	TGTGCCAGCATCGAAGGTCGGGTCGGGGAGCTGTTTTTT
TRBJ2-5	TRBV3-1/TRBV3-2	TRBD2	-	CASSQLPGLAAQETQYF	TGTGCCAGCAGCCAGCTACCGGGACTAGCGGCTCAAGAGACCCAGTACTTC
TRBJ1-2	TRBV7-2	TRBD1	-	CASSPRQGGYGYTF	TGTGCCAGCAGCCCTCGACAGGGAGGCTATGGCTACACCTTC
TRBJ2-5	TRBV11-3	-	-	CASSAGHETQYF	TGTGCCAGCAGCGCGGGCCATGAGACCCAGTACTTC
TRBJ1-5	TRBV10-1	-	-	CASSWALAINQPQHF	TGCGCCAGCAGTTGGGCCCTCGCAATCAATCAGCCCCAGCATTTT
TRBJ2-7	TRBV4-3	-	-	CASSRGDGTGGYEQYF	TGCGCCAGCAGTCGGGGGGACGGGACAGGTGGATACGAGCAGTACTTC
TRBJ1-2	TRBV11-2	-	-	CASSLDRRQGRGYTF	TGTGCCAGCAGCTTAGATCGGCGGCAGGGAAGGGGCTACACCTTC
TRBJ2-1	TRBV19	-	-	CASTPFGGPDEQFF	TGTGCCAGTACCCCCTTCGGCGGTCCGGATGAGCAGTTCTTC
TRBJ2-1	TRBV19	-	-	CASSIGDRFKQFF	TGTGCCAGTAGTATCGGTGACAGGTTCAAGCAGTTCTTC
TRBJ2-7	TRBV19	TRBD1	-	CASSITFGTGYEQYF	TGTGCCAGTAGTATAACGTTTGGGACAGGGTACGAGCAGTACTTC
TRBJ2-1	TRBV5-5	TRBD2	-	CASSLGLAGGLRNEQFF	TGTGCCAGCAGCTTGGGACTAGCGGGGGGGCTTAGGAATGAGCAGTTCTTC